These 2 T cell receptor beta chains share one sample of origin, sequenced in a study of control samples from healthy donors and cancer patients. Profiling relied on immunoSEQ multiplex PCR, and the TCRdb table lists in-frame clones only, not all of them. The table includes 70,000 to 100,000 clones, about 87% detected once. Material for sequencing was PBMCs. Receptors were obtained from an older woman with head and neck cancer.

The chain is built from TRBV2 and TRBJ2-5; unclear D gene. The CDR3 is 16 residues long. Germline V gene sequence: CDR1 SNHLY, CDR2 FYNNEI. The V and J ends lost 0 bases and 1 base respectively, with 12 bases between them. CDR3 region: CASSEAPGQAQETQYF. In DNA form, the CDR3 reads TGTGCCAGCAGTGAAGCGCCCGGGCAGGCCCAAGAGACCCAGTACTTC.

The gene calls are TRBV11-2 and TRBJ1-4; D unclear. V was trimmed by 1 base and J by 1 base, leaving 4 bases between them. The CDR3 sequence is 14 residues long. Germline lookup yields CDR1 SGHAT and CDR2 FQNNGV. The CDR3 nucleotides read TGTGCCAGCAGCTTAGTCCTAACTAATGAAAAACTGTTTTTT. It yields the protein CASSLVLTNEKLFF.